This T cell receptor beta chain emerged from a study of CD8+ T cells in alopecia areata. Study context: The study gave tofacitinib for 6 to 18 months, then 6 months off drug.

Treatment indicated: oral pan-JAK inhibitor, 5-10 mg twice daily. Germline CDR1 reads MGHDK; CDR2 reads SYGVNS. Trimming removed 0 bases from V and 3 bases from J; junction bases left unmatched: 1. The CDR3 loop spans 14 amino acids. Reverse transcribed after extraction, RNA yielded cDNA as the sequencing template. Produced via immunoSEQ multiplex PCR; TCRdb's table is partial and in-frame only. In the table there are under 95,000 clones, approximately 70% of which are singletons. The chain carries TRBV25-1 and TRBJ2-7, with 8 nucleotides matching TRBD1. The TCR comes from a human donor with alopecia areata. Sequenced material: CD8+ T cells sorted from blood, taken at week 44, from a patient treated with tofacitinib. In DNA, the CDR3 is TGTGCCAGCAGTGAATATGACAGGGGCTACGAGCAGTACTTC. Residues: CASSEYDRGYEQYF.